The 18 T cell receptor beta chains below come from one sample, sequenced in a study of regulatory T cells in long-lasting Graves disease (dated by TCRdb to the early 2020s). The library was produced with multiplex PCR. The data were produced on an Illumina HiSeq 4000. TCR beta libraries were built with iRepertoire HTBI primers and Arm-PCR amplification of CDR3 regions. TCRdb reprocessing: public reads trimmed at Q25 with fastp, clones called with MiXCR, in-frame beta chains kept. Identical CDR3 protein sequences are pooled into one entry, listed with their most common genes and DNA. The sample table lists roughly 360,000 distinct CDR3 sequences, about 23% of them with a count of one. The ten largest clones add up to 25% to 30% of the sample. Explained via the paper, the time point label denotes: persistent/refractory GD, antithyroid drugs over 5 years with positive TRAb. For both TCR sequencing and RNA sequencing, RNA was extracted from PBMCs using TRIzol.

The sequencing here drew on peripheral blood mononuclear cells (PBMCs), taken when the disease was refractory, from a patient treated with antithyroid drugs. The receptor source for this set is a middle-aged woman with Graves disease. Donor details come from another sample of the same person, matched by shared clones.

The chain employs TRBV9 and TRBJ2-3; no reliable D call. The CDR3 is 14 amino acids. V dropped 0 bases and J dropped 2 bases, with 7 bases sitting between them. Germline CDR1 reads SGDLS; CDR2 reads YYNGEE. This CDR3 reads CASSVVGDTDTQYF. DNA for the CDR3: TGTGCCAGCAGCGTAGTAGGAGACACAGATACGCAGTATTTT.

This clonotype was detected ten times or more. The rearrangement links TRBV11-1 to TRBJ2-5; D remains ambiguous. CDR1 and CDR2 (germline): SGHAT, FQDESV (reference sequence). The CDR3 is 12 amino acids. The V end lost 5 bases, the J end lost 5 bases, and 9 bases lay between the germline ends. The CDR3 region is CASSRSRETQYF. The CDR3 nucleotides are TGTGCCAGCAGCCGTAGTCGGGAGACCCAGTACTTC. The full variable domain, with the rest looked up from reference TRBV11-1 and TRBJ2-5, is EAEVAQSPRYKITEKSQAVAFWCDPISGHATLYWYRQILGQGPELLVQFQDESVVDDSQLPKDRFSAERLKGVDSTLKIQPAELGDSAMYLCASSRSRETQYFGPGTRLLVL.

In its sample, this clonotype was seen once. The rearrangement uses TRBV7-9 and TRBJ2-4, with 7 bases aligning to TRBD2. Matching the DNA end better, TRBJ2-1 makes the J call doubtful. CDR1 SEHNR and CDR2 FQNEAQ come from the germline V gene (reference sequence). This CDR3 has 16 amino acids. In DNA, the CDR3 is TGTGCCAGCAGCTGGTCTAGCGGCCTTGCTACATATGAGCAGTTCTTC. This gives the protein CASSWSSGLATYEQFF.

This clonotype was observed many times. The chain recombines TRBV12-3 or TRBV12-4 with TRBJ1-1; unclear D gene. V was shortened by 6 bases and J by 0 bases, with 14 bases between the two germline ends. The CDR3 is made up of 15 amino acids. CDR3 sequence: CASSPRRGVNTEAFF. In DNA, the CDR3 is TGTGCCAGCAGCCCCAGGCGGGGAGTGAACACTGAAGCTTTCTTT.

The table lists this clonotype with many counts. This rearrangement joins TRBV18 to TRBJ2-5, with D hard to call. This CDR3 region has 12 residues. V was shortened by 1 base and J by 2 bases, with 2 bases between the two germline ends. CDR1 and CDR2 (germline): KGHSH, LQKENI. CDR3 nucleotide sequence: TGTGCCAGCTCACCACAGCAAGAGACCCAGTACTTC. Translating gives CASSPQQETQYF.

A remark on this clonotype: A much larger clone differs by one base, so this may be a read error. This rearrangement joins TRBV2 to TRBJ2-7; 9 nucleotides agree with TRBD2. The CDR3 sequence is 14 residues long. From germline, CDR1 is SNHLY and CDR2 FYNNEI. The ends lost 7 bases at V and 2 bases at J; junction bases unmatched: 6. The chain's CDR3 is CASKGVAGAYEQYF. CDR3 sequence (DNA): TGTGCCAGCAAGGGGGTAGCGGGGGCCTACGAGCAGTACTTC.

The V call is TRBV28, the J call TRBJ2-7; D assignment may be TRBD1 or TRBD2 (5 bases each). Germline-derived CDR1 and CDR2 are MDHEN and SYDVKM. V was trimmed by 7 bases and J by 0 bases, leaving 19 bases between them. The CDR3 contains 16 residues. CDR3 amino acids: CASTLAGTESSYEQYF. The CDR3 region has the DNA TGTGCCAGCACATTAGCCGGGACCGAGAGCTCCTACGAGCAGTACTTC.

This clonotype came up many times. This chain joins TRBV3-1 and TRBJ2-5, with D perhaps TRBD2 (6 bases). Deletions cut 0 bases from V and 7 bases from J, with 15 bases between. The CDR3 length is 15 residues. The germline gives CDR1 LGHDT, CDR2 YNNKEL (reference sequence). The CDR3 region has the DNA TGTGCCAGCAGCCAAGATCGGGGACTCATCCGGACCCAGTACTTC. It yields the protein CASSQDRGLIRTQYF.

The rearrangement uses TRBV20-1 and TRBJ2-3; D ambiguous. V was clipped by 5 bases and J by 6 bases, with 18 bases between them. CDR3 size: 14 residues. Germline lookup yields CDR1 DFQATT and CDR2 SNEGSKA (reference sequence). In nucleotides, the CDR3 is TGCAGTGCTGAGACTTTTCTTTCTACGGATACGCAGTATTTT. Protein: CSAETFLSTDTQYF.

The chain carries TRBV5-1 and TRBJ2-4; D unclear. Per germline, CDR1 SGHRS and CDR2 YFSETQ. V lost 4 bases to trimming and J lost 1 base, with 12 bases between them. CDR3 length: 15 residues. Written as DNA, the CDR3 is TGCGCCAGCAGCCTGGGCCCTCGGGCCAAAAACATTCAGTACTTC. Translating it yields CASSLGPRAKNIQYF.

The V gene is TRBV30, the J gene TRBJ2-5; no clear D gene. This CDR3 has 15 residues. CDR1 GTSNPN and CDR2 SVGIG come from the germline V gene (reference sequence). V was pared by 2 bases and J by 1 base, with 14 bases between. The CDR3: CAWSRVGPIQETQYF. The CDR3 nucleotides are TGTGCCTGGAGTCGGGTAGGGCCAATCCAAGAGACCCAGTACTTC.

This rearrangement joins TRBV6-1 to TRBJ2-7; D unclear. CDR3 size: 8 residues. CDR1 and CDR2 from the germline V gene are MNHNS and SASEGT. Trimming removed 10 bases at V and 2 bases at J, with 0 bases between. The CDR3 nucleotides read TGTGCCACCTACGAGCAGTACTTC. It encodes CATYEQYF.

This chain uses TRBV10-3 with TRBJ1-4, with unresolved D. Germline CDR1 reads ENHRY; CDR2 reads SYGVKD. This CDR3 is 12 amino acids long. The V end was cut by 11 bases, the J end by 0 bases, with 7 bases between. In nucleotides, the CDR3 is TGTGCCTCTAAGGCAACTAATGAAAAACTGTTTTTT. It yields the protein CASKATNEKLFF.

The genes are TRBV2 and TRBJ2-5, with 12 bases aligning to TRBD2. The germline gives CDR1 SNHLY, CDR2 FYNNEI. The CDR3 length is 15 residues. V lost 7 bases, J lost 4 bases, and 7 bases stayed unmatched. This CDR3 is CASMKWGLAGETQYF. The CDR3 nucleotides are TGTGCCAGCATGAAATGGGGACTAGCGGGAGAGACCCAGTACTTC.

Concerning this clonotype: A much larger clone is a single base away; this may be a read error. The conserved phenylalanine or tryptophan is not found at the CDR3 terminus, so this likely reflects a read error. This chain connects TRBV2 to TRBJ2-6, with 10 nucleotides matching TRBD1. This CDR3 spans 17 amino acids. V gave up 6 bases and J gave up 4 bases; unmatched junction bases: 9. Germline loops: CDR1 SNHLY, CDR2 FYNNEI. CDR3 DNA sequence: TGTGCCAGCAGCCCGACAGGGGGCGCATCAGGGGCCAACGTCCTGACTCTC. This sequence encodes CASSPTGGASGANVLTL.

This clonotype was observed at least ten times. DNA for the CDR3: TGCGCCAGCAGCTTGTTTGGGGGCTCCTACGAGCAGTACTTC. This translates into CASSLFGGSYEQYF. The V gene is TRBV5-1, the J gene TRBJ2-7; D tentatively reads TRBD1 or TRBD2 (5 bases each). Germline V CDR1 and CDR2: SGHRS, YFSETQ. This CDR3 contains 14 residues. Between the trimmed V and J ends, which lost 1 base and 0 bases, there was a span of 8 bases.

This clonotype was recorded many times. The chain recombines TRBV6-1 with TRBJ2-5; 10 bases map to TRBD2. Losses at the gene ends were 7 bases for V and 3 bases for J; bases not matched to a gene: 11. This CDR3 contains 16 residues. Germline CDR1 and CDR2: MNHNS and SASEGT. The CDR3 DNA follows: TGTGCCAGCACCATTACTCAAGCGGGAGGGAAAGAGACCCAGTACTTC. Its protein is CASTITQAGGKETQYF.

This clonotype showed up many times. V gene TRBV11-2 combines with J gene TRBJ2-7, with D possibly TRBD1 on 5 matching bases. The germline CDR1 and CDR2 sequences are SGHAT and FQNNGV. The CDR3 is made up of 15 amino acids. Trimming took off 6 bases at V and 0 bases at J, with 15 bases between the two ends. CDR3 region: CASRLWTPSSYEQYF. DNA for the CDR3: TGTGCCAGCAGACTCTGGACACCCAGCTCCTACGAGCAGTACTTC.